The sequence of this TCR beta chain was determined in a study of metastatic and nonmetastatic thyroid tumors. About the study: Repertoire data that came from the blood and tumor or nodule tissue of malignant and benign thyroid patients were compared. Broader study findings: Significantly higher TCR beta diversity was reportedly seen in malignant thyroid tumors than benign nodules, in blood and tumor.

The CDR3 length is 16 residues. The trim removed 0 bases at V and 3 bases at J, leaving 6 bases unmatched. The germline gives CDR1 SGHNT, CDR2 YYREEE (reference sequence). Each patient came to thyroid surgery without any prior treatment (of any kind). This clone appeared many times. Its antigen is unidentified. In the original workflow: The study built a papillary thyroid cancer distant-metastasis classifier from CDR3 differences across clinicopathological groups. TCRdb reanalyzed the PCR reads with MiXCR. The V and J calls and clone size come from TCRdb's table, not from the authors' own analysis. The table includes some 20,000 clones, under 30% detected once.

This receptor was taken from a male donor with papillary thyroid cancer or a benign thyroid nodule (not recorded which). Some clones in this sample may be carry-over from other donors' samples. This chain links TRBV5-4 with TRBJ1-3, with 7 positions matching TRBD1. The source material was blood. The CDR3 DNA is TGTGCCAGCAGCTTGGCCGAGACAGGGATTGGAAACACCATATATTTT. Protein sequence: CASSLAETGIGNTIYF.